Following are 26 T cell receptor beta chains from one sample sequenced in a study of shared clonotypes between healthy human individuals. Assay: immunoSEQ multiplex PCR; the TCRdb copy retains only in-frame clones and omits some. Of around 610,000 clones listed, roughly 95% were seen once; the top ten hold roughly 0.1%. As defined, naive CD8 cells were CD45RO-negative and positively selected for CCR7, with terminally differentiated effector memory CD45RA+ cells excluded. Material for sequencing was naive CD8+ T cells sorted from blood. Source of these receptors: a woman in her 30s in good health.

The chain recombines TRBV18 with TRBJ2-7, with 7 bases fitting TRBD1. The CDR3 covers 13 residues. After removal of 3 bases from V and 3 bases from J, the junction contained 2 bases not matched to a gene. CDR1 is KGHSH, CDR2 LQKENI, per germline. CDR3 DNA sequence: TGTGCCAGCTCACCTGGGACAGACTACGAGCAGTACTTC. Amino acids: CASSPGTDYEQYF.

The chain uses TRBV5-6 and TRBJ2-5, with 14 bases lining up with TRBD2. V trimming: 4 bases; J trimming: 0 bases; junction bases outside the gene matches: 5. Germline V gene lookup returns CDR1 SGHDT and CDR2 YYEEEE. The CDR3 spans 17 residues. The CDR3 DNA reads TGTGCCAGCAGCCTCTGGACTAGCGGGAGGAACCAAGAGACCCAGTACTTC. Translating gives CASSLWTSGRNQETQYF.

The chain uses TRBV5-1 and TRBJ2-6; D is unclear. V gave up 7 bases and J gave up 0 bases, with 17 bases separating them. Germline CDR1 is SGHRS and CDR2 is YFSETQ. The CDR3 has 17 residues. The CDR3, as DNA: TGCGCCAGCTTCCCTACGCCGGGCAACTCTGGGGCCAACGTCCTGACTTTC. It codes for CASFPTPGNSGANVLTF.

CDR3 DNA sequence: TGTGCCAGCAGTGAAAGGGACAGTAATCAGCCCCAGCATTTT. Translation gives CASSERDSNQPQHF. This rearrangement joins TRBV6-1 to TRBJ1-5, with TRBD1 identical over 7 bases. V lost 2 bases, J lost 4 bases, and 2 bases stayed unmatched. This CDR3 comprises 14 residues. Per the germline V gene, CDR1 is MNHNS and CDR2 is SASEGT.

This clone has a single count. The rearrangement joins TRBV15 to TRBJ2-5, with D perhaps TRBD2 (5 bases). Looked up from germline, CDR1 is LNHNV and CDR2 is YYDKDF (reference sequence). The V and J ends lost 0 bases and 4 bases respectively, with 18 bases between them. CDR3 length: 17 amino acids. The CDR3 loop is CATSRDRWLAERETQYF. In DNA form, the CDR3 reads TGTGCCACCAGCAGAGATCGTTGGCTAGCCGAACGAGAGACCCAGTACTTC.

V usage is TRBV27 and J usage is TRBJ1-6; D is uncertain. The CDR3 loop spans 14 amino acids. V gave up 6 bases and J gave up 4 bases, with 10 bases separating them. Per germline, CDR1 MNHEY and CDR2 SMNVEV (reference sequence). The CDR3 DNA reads TGTGCCAGCAGCTTAAGCCGGTATAATTCACCCCTCCACTTT. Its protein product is CASSLSRYNSPLHF.

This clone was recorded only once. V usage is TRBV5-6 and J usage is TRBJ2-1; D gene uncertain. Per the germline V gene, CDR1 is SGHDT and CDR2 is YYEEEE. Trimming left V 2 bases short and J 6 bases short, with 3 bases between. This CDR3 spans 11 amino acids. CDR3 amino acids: CASSFFNEQFF. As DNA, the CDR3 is TGTGCCAGCAGCTTCTTCAATGAGCAGTTCTTC.

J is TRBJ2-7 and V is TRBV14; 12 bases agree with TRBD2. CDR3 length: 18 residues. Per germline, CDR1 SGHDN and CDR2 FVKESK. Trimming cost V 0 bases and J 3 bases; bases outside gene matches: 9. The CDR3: CASSQEKIGLAGSYEQYF. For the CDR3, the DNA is TGTGCCAGCAGCCAAGAGAAAATCGGACTAGCGGGAAGCTACGAGCAGTACTTC.

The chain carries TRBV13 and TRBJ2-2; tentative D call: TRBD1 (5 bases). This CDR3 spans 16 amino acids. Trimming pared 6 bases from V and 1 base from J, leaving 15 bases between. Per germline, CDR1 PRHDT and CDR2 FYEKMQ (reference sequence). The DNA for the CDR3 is TGTGCCAGCAGGCCTACAGGAGACCGGAACACCGGGGAGCTGTTTTTT. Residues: CASRPTGDRNTGELFF.

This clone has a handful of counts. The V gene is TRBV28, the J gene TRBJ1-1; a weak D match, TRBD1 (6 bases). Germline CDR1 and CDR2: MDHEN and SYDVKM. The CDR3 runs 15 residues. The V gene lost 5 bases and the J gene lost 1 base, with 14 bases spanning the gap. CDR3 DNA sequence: TGTGCCAGCAGTCCCCGTTTGACAGGGAACACTGAAGCTTTCTTT. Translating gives CASSPRLTGNTEAFF.

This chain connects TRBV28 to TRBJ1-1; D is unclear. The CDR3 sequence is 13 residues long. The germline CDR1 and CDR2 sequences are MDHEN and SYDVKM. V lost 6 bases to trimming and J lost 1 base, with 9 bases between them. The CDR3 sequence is CASSPDWNTEAFF. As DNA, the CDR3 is TGTGCCAGCAGCCCGGACTGGAACACTGAAGCTTTCTTT. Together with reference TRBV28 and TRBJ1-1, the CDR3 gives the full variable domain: DVKVTQSSRYLVKRTGEKVFLECVQDMDHENMFWYRQDPGLGLRLIYFSYDVKMKEKGDIPEGYSVSREKKERFSLILESASTNQTSMYLCASSPDWNTEAFFGQGTRLTVV.

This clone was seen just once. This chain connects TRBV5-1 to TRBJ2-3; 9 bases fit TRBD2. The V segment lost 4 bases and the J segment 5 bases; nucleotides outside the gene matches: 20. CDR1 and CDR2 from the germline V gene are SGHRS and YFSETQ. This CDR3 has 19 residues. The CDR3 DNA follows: TGCGCCAGCAGCCCCGAAACCTCACTGGCGGGAGGGCCTCTAGATACGCAGTATTTT. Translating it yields CASSPETSLAGGPLDTQYF.

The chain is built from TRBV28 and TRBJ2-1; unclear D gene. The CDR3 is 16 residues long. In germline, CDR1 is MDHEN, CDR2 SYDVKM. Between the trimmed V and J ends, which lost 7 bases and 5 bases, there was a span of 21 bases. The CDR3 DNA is TGTGCCAGCAACATATGGGGATTAACAGAGGACAATGAGCAGTTCTTC. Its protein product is CASNIWGLTEDNEQFF.

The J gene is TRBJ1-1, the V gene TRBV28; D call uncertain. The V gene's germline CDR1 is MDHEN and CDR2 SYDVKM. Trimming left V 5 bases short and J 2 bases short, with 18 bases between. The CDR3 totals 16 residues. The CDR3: CASSPLLAGINTEAFF. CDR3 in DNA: TGTGCCAGCAGTCCCCTCCTTGCGGGAATCAACACTGAAGCTTTCTTT.

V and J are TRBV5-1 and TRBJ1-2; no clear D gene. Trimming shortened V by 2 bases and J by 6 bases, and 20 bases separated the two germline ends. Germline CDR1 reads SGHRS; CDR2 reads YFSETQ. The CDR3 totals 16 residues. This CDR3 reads CASSLRPGSLIDGYTF. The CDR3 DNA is TGCGCCAGCAGCTTACGTCCGGGAAGCTTGATCGATGGCTACACCTTC.

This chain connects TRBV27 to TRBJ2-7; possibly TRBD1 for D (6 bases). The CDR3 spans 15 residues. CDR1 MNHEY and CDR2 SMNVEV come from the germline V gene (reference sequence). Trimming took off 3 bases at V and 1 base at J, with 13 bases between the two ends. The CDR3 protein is CASSFEDSTSYEQYF. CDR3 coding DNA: TGTGCCAGCAGTTTTGAGGACAGTACTTCCTACGAGCAGTACTTC.

The CDR3 protein is CASSTSPAASYQPQHF. The CDR3 bases are TGTGCCAGCAGTACCTCCCCGGCGGCCTCTTATCAGCCCCAGCATTTT. The genes are TRBV6-6 and TRBJ1-5; D uncertain. The CDR3 is 16 residues long. V lost 5 bases and J lost 5, with 19 bases in between. The germline V gene has CDR1 MNHNY and CDR2 SVGAGI (reference sequence).

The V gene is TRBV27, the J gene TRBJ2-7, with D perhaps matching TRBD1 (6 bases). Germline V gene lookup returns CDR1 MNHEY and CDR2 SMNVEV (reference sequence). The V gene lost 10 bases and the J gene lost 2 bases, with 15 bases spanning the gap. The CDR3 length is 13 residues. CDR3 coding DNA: TGTGCCACCCACAGGGTCCCCCCCTACGAGCAGTACTTC. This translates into CATHRVPPYEQYF.

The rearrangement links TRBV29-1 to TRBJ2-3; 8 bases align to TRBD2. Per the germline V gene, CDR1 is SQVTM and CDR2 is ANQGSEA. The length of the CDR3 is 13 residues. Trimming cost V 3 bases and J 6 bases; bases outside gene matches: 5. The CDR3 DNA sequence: TGCAGCGTTGATCCGGGAGGGAGGGATACGCAGTATTTT. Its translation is CSVDPGGRDTQYF.

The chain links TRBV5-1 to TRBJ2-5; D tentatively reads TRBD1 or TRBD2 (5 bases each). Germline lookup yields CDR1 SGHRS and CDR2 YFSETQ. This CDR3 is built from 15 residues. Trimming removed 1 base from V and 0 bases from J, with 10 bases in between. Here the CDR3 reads CASSLSGPYQETQYF. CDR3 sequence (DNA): TGCGCCAGCAGCTTGTCGGGACCGTACCAAGAGACCCAGTACTTC. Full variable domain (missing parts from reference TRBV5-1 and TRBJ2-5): KAGVTQTPRYLIKTRGQQVTLSCSPISGHRSVSWYQQTPGQGLQFLFEYFSETQRNKGNFPGRFSGRQFSNSRSEMNVSTLELGDSALYLCASSLSGPYQETQYFGPGTRLLVL.

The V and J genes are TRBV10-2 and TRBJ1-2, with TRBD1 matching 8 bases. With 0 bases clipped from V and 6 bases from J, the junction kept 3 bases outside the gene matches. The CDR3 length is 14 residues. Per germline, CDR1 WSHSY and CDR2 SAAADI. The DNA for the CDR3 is TGCGCCAGCAGTGAGTCTACAGGGGGAAATGGCTACACCTTC. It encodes CASSESTGGNGYTF.

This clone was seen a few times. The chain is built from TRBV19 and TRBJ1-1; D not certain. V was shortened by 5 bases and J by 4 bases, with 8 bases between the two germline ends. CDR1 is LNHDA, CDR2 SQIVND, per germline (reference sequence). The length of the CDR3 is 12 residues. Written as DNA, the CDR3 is TGTGCCAGTAGTGGGCAGACCACTGAAGCTTTCTTT. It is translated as CASSGQTTEAFF.

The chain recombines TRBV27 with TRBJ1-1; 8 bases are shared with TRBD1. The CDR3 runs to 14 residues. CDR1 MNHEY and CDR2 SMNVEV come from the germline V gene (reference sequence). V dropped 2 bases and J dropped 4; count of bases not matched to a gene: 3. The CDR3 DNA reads TGTGCCAGCAGTTTACTCACAGGGGGCACTGAAGCTTTCTTT. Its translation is CASSLLTGGTEAFF.

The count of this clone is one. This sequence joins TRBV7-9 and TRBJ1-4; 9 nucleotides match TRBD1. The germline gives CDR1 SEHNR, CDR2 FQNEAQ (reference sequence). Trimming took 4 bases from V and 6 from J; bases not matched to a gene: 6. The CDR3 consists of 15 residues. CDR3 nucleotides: TGTGCCAGCAGCTACCCGCGGGACAGGGATGAAAAACTGTTTTTT. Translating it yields CASSYPRDRDEKLFF. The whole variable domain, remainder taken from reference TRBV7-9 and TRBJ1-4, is DTGVSQNPRHKITKRGQNVTFRCDPISEHNRLYWYRQTLGQGPEFLTYFQNEAQLEKSRLLSDRFSAERPKGSFSTLEIQRTEQGDSAMYLCASSYPRDRDEKLFFGSGTQLSVL.

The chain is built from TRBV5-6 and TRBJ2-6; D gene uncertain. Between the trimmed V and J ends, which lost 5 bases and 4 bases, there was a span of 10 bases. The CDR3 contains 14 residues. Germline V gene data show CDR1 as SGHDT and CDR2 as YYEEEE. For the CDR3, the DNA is TGTGCCAGCAGACCCGCGTCGGGGGCCAACGTCCTGACTTTC. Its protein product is CASRPASGANVLTF.

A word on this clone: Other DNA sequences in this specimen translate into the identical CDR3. DNA of the CDR3: TGTGCCAGCAGCTCATACGGCTCTGGAAACACCATATATTTT. This sequence encodes CASSSYGSGNTIYF. The chain employs TRBV7-2 and TRBJ1-3; D is uncertain. Germline assignment: CDR1 SGHTA and CDR2 FQGNSA. The CDR3 consists of 14 residues. Trimming pared 4 bases from V and 0 bases from J, leaving 7 bases between. Together with reference TRBV7-2 and TRBJ1-3, the CDR3 gives the full variable domain: GAGVSQSPSNKVTEKGKDVELRCDPISGHTALYWYRQSLGQGLEFLIYFQGNSAPDKSGLPSDRFSAERTGGSVSTLTIQRTQQEDSAVYLCASSSYGSGNTIYFGEGSWLTVV.